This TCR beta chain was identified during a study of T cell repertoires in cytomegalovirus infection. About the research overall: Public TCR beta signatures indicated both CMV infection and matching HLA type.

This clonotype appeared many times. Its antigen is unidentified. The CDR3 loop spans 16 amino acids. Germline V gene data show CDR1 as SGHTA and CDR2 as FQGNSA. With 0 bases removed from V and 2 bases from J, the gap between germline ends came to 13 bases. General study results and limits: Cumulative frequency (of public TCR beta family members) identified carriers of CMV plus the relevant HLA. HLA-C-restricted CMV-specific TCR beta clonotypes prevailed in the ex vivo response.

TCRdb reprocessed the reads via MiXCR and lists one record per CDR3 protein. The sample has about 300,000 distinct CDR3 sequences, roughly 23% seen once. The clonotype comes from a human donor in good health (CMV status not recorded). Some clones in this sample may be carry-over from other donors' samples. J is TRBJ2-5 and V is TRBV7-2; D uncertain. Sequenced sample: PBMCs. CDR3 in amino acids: CASSLAPGVGQETQYF. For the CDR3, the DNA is TGTGCCAGCAGCTTAGCACCTGGTGTAGGTCAAGAGACCCAGTACTTC.